The T cell receptor beta chain described here comes from a study of a mutant IDH1 vaccine in newly diagnosed glioma. Study background: Vaccine administration was initiated 4-6 weeks following radiotherapy alone, or with temozolomide cycles. V12 came at week 35, V13 at week 47.

Profiled with immunoSEQ multiplex PCR; TCRdb holds only in-frame clones, not every one. Counted here are roughly 64,000 clones, roughly 68% occurring once; the ten biggest clones make up roughly 5%. The germline V gene encodes CDR1 LNHDA and CDR2 SQIVND (reference sequence). The CDR3 spans 14 residues. Trimming took 5 bases from V and 1 from J, leaving 11 bases between them. Turning to this clone: Its antigen is still unknown.

Indicated time point: week 35, safety follow-up. Every vaccination contained 300 ug of the mutant IDH1 20-mer peptide and was paired with topical imiquimod. Across weeks 1, 3, 5, 7, 11, 15, 19 and 23, patients received a vaccination each time, eight in all. The input for sequencing was PBMCs, taken from a glioma patient whose treatment included an IDH1 peptide vaccine. This clonotype was obtained from a man aged 50 to 59 with glioma. The chain joins TRBV19 to TRBJ1-1, with D unresolved. This chain's CDR3 is CASSFATRNTEAFF. In DNA form, the CDR3 reads TGTGCCAGTAGTTTTGCGACGAGGAACACTGAAGCTTTCTTT.